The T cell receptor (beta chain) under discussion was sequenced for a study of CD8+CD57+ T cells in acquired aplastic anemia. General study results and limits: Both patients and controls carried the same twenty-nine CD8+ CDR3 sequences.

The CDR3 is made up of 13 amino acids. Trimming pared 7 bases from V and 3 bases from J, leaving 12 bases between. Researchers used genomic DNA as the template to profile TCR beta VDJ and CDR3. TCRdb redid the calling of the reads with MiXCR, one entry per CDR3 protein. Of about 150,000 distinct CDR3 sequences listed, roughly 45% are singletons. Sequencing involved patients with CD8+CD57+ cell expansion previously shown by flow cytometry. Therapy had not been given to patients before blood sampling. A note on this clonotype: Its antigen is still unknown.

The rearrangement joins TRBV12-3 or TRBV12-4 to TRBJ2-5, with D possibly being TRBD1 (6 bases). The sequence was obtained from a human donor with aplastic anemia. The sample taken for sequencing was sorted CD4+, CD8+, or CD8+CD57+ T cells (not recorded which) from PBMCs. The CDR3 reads CASKGTGKETQYF. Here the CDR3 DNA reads TGTGCCAGCAAGGGTACAGGGAAAGAGACCCAGTACTTC.